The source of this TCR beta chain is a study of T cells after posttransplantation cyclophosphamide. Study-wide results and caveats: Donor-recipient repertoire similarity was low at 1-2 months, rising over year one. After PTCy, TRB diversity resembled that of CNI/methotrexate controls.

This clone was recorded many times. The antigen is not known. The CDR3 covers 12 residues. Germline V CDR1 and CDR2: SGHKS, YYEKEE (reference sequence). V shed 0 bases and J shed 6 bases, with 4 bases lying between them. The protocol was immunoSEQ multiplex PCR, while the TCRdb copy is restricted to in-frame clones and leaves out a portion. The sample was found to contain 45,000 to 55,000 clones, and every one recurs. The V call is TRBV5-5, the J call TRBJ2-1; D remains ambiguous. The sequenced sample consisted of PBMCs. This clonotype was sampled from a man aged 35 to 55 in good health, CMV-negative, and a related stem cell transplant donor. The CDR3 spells CASSLVSNEQFF. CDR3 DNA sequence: TGTGCCAGCAGCTTGGTCAGCAATGAGCAGTTCTTC.